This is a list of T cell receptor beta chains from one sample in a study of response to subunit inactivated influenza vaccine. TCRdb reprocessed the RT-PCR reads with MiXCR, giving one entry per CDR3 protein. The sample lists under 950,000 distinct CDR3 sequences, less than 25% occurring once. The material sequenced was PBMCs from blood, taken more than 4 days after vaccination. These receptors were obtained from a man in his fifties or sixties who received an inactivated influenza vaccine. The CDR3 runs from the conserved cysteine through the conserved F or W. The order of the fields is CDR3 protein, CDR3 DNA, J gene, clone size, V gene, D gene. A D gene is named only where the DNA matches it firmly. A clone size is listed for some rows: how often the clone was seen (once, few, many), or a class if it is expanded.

CSARPPRATGELFF | TGCAGTGCTAGACCACCCCGGGCCACCGGGGAGCTGTTTTTT | TRBJ2-2 | few | TRBV20-1 | NA
CAIRDRVIDGYTF | TGTGCCATCAGAGACAGGGTCATCGACGGCTACACCTTC | TRBJ1-2 | few | TRBV10-3 | TRBD1
CASSPLTSAKIQETQYF | TGCGCCAGCAGCCCCCTGACTAGCGCAAAGATACAAGAGACCCAGTACTTC | TRBJ2-5 | few | TRBV4-1 | TRBD2
CSARIPGLAYHNEQFF | TGCAGTGCTAGAATCCCGGGACTAGCCTACCACAATGAGCAGTTCTTC | TRBJ2-1 | many | TRBV20-1 | TRBD2
CSVVVTDTQYF | TGCAGCGTCGTCGTCACAGATACGCAGTATTTT | TRBJ2-3 | many | TRBV29-1 | NA
CASRSGTINYNEQFF | TGTGCCAGCAGATCCGGGACAATTAATTACAATGAGCAGTTCTTC | TRBJ2-1 | many | TRBV12-3/TRBV12-4 | NA
CASSLGDQGTEAFF | TGCGCCAGCAGCTTGGGGGACCAGGGCACTGAAGCTTTCTTT | TRBJ1-1 | few | TRBV5-1 | NA
CASSAYPGLATGEQFF | TGTGCCAGCAGCGCTTATCCGGGACTAGCGACTGGTGAGCAGTTCTTC | TRBJ2-1 | NA | TRBV27 | TRBD2
CASSLLQAKDTQYF | TGCGCCAGCAGCTTGTTACAGGCGAAAGATACGCAGTATTTT | TRBJ2-3 | few | TRBV5-1 | NA
CSASDQVTEAFF | TGCAGTGCTAGTGATCAGGTCACTGAAGCTTTCTTT | TRBJ1-1 | NA | TRBV20-1 | NA
CAISLSAEPKNSPLHF | TGCGCCATCAGCTTGTCGGCGGAGCCGAAAAATTCACCCCTCCACTTT | TRBJ1-6 | NA | TRBV5-1 | NA
CAISGTSSGIYNEQFF | TGTGCCATCAGCGGGACGTCTAGCGGAATCTACAATGAGCAGTTCTTC | TRBJ2-1 | few | TRBV10-3 | TRBD2
CASSQGEDRSLNTGELFF | TGCGCCAGCAGCCAAGGGGAAGACAGGAGTCTTAACACCGGGGAGCTGTTTTTT | TRBJ2-2 | NA | TRBV4-3 | NA
CASSLLQSDTQYF | TGCGCCAGCAGCTTGTTGCAATCAGATACGCAGTATTTT | TRBJ2-3 | NA | TRBV5-1 | NA
CSVTGLRDEQFF | TGCAGTGTAACAGGCCTCCGGGATGAGCAGTTCTTC | TRBJ2-1 | few | TRBV20-1 | NA
CASSLVAEETYEQYF | TGTGCCAGCAGCTTAGTAGCGGAAGAGACCTACGAGCAGTACTTC | TRBJ2-7 | few | TRBV7-6 | NA
CSAQMGGASTEAFF | TGCAGTGCACAGATGGGGGGAGCGTCCACTGAAGCTTTCTTT | TRBJ1-1 | few | TRBV20-1 | NA
CASSSRGIRYEQYF | TGTGCCAGCAGCTCCAGGGGGATCCGCTACGAGCAGTACTTC | TRBJ2-7 | few | TRBV7-2 | TRBD1
CASSQEGGLAGGRHTQYF | TGCGCCAGCAGCCAAGAAGGTGGCCTAGCGGGGGGGCGTCATACGCAGTATTTT | TRBJ2-3 | NA | TRBV4-3 | TRBD2
CASSLAGPEQFF | TGTGCCAGCAGTTTAGCGGGACCTGAGCAGTTCTTC | TRBJ2-1 | NA | TRBV7-9 | TRBD2
CASSYPGVTDTQYF | TGTGCCAGCAGCTACCCGGGGGTGACGGATACGCAGTATTTT | TRBJ2-3 | many | TRBV7-2 | NA
CASSQGGVAEAFF | TGTGCCAGCAGCCAAGGAGGAGTAGCTGAAGCTTTCTTT | TRBJ1-1 | NA | TRBV4-2 | NA
CASSISGRDNEKLFF | TGTGCCAGTAGTATCTCCGGCCGGGATAATGAAAAACTGTTTTTT | TRBJ1-4 | NA | TRBV19 | NA
CSAREPLIDTQYF | TGCAGTGCTAGAGAGCCACTTATAGATACGCAGTATTTT | TRBJ2-3 | many | TRBV20-1 | NA
CASSLRAQGGNQPQHF | TGTGCCAGCAGCTTAAGAGCACAGGGGGGTAATCAGCCCCAGCATTTT | TRBJ1-5 | NA | TRBV7-2 | TRBD1
CASSLADRVTDTQYF | TGTGCCAGCAGTTTAGCGGACAGGGTCACAGATACGCAGTATTTT | TRBJ2-3 | NA | TRBV12-3/TRBV12-4 | TRBD1
CSARAGNSRYEQYF | TGCAGTGCTAGAGCCGGGAACTCCCGCTACGAGCAGTACTTC | TRBJ2-7 | NA | TRBV20-1 | NA
CASSYSKSGRDTGELFF | TGTGCCAGCAGTTACTCGAAGAGCGGGAGGGACACCGGGGAGCTGTTTTTT | TRBJ2-2 | few | TRBV6-5 | TRBD2
CASSPRVEDASGEQYF | TGTGCCAGCAGCCCGAGGGTAGAGGATGCCAGCGGCGAGCAGTACTTC | TRBJ2-7 | NA | TRBV7-6 | NA
CASSYWGQSYEQYF | TGTGCCAGCAGTTACTGGGGACAGTCCTACGAGCAGTACTTC | TRBJ2-7 | NA | TRBV6-2/TRBV6-3 | TRBD1
CASSLRVGTRHNEQFF | TGTGCCAGCAGCTTGAGGGTGGGGACTAGGCACAATGAGCAGTTCTTC | TRBJ2-1 | NA | TRBV12-3/TRBV12-4 | TRBD2
CASSPLQGQPQHF | TGTGCCAGCAGCCCGCTACAGGGACAGCCCCAGCATTTT | TRBJ1-5 | few | TRBV7-9 | NA
CASSNRLAGANEQFF | TGCGCCAGCAGCAACAGACTAGCGGGAGCCAATGAGCAGTTCTTC | TRBJ2-1 | few | TRBV5-1 | TRBD2
CASSESLRPEQFF | TGCGCCAGCAGTGAGTCGCTGCGGCCAGAGCAGTTCTTC | TRBJ2-1 | NA | TRBV10-2 | NA
CASSVGGSDTQYF | TGTGCCAGCAGCGTAGGAGGCAGTGATACGCAGTATTTT | TRBJ2-3 | NA | TRBV9 | NA
CASSLGTVRTYNEQFF | TGTGCCAGCAGCTTGGGAACGGTTCGGACATACAATGAGCAGTTCTTC | TRBJ2-1 | once | TRBV5-8 | NA
CSARDLQGNEAFF | TGCAGTGCTAGAGATTTACAGGGGAATGAAGCTTTCTTT | TRBJ1-1 | NA | TRBV20-1 | TRBD1
CASSPVGTPGEQFF | TGTGCCAGCAGTCCCGTGGGGACCCCCGGGGAGCAGTTCTTC | TRBJ2-1 | few | TRBV12-3/TRBV12-4 | NA
CATRGLAGAEQFF | TGTGCCACCAGAGGACTAGCGGGTGCTGAGCAGTTCTTC | TRBJ2-1 | NA | TRBV24-1 | TRBD2
CASSLAAGRGEQYF | TGTGCCAGCAGCCTAGCAGCGGGAAGGGGGGAGCAGTACTTC | TRBJ2-7 | NA | TRBV11-2 | NA
CASSRDKQETQYF | TGTGCCAGCAGCAGGGACAAACAAGAGACCCAGTACTTC | TRBJ2-5 | many | TRBV18 | NA
CASSQWGDRGDYEQYF | TGCGCCAGCAGCCAGTGGGGGGACAGGGGAGACTACGAGCAGTACTTC | TRBJ2-7 | NA | TRBV4-3 | TRBD1
CASRPGVTYNEQFF | TGTGCCAGTAGACCGGGGGTGACCTACAATGAGCAGTTCTTC | TRBJ2-1 | NA | TRBV19 | NA
CASSLRHITDTQYF | TGTGCCAGCAGCCTAAGGCACATCACAGATACGCAGTATTTT | TRBJ2-3 | many | TRBV7-2 | NA
CASSVFAAGAGHETQYF | TGTGCCAGCAGTGTCTTCGCCGCCGGGGCAGGCCATGAGACCCAGTACTTC | TRBJ2-5 | NA | TRBV2 | NA
CASSYPRLAEHTDTQYF | TGTGCCAGCAGTTACCCGCGACTAGCGGAGCACACAGATACGCAGTATTTT | TRBJ2-3 | NA | TRBV6-2/TRBV6-3 | TRBD2
CASSLVPSDSANYGYTF | TGCGCCAGCAGCTTGGTCCCTTCGGATTCAGCTAACTATGGCTACACCTTC | TRBJ1-2 | few | TRBV5-1 | NA
CSARPRTSGGPWSGANVLTF | TGCAGTGCTAGACCACGGACTAGCGGGGGGCCCTGGTCTGGGGCCAACGTCCTGACTTTC | TRBJ2-6 | many | TRBV20-1 | TRBD2
CASSLLPDLYNEQFF | TGTGCCAGCAGCTTATTACCGGACCTCTACAATGAGCAGTTCTTC | TRBJ2-1 | few | TRBV7-8 | NA
CASSSFLTTPQETQYF | TGTGCCAGCAGCAGTTTTCTGACGACCCCACAAGAGACCCAGTACTTC | TRBJ2-5 | NA | TRBV9 | NA
CASKQGYNTGELFF | TGTGCCAGCAAGCAGGGATATAACACCGGGGAGCTGTTTTTT | TRBJ2-2 | NA | TRBV2 | NA
CASSLALAGGTYNEQFF | TGCGCCAGCAGCTTGGCTCTAGCGGGAGGTACCTACAATGAGCAGTTCTTC | TRBJ2-1 | NA | TRBV5-1 | TRBD2
CAITPGQSETQYF | TGTGCCATCACTCCGGGACAATCGGAGACCCAGTACTTC | TRBJ2-5 | NA | TRBV10-3 | NA
CASSLYVREYEQYF | TGTGCCAGCAGTTTGTACGTAAGGGAATACGAGCAGTACTTC | TRBJ2-7 | NA | TRBV12-3/TRBV12-4 | NA